This entry concerns a single T cell receptor (beta chain). The target antigen is unknown. CDR1 SGHAT and CDR2 FQNNGV come from the germline V gene. After removal of 5 bases from V and 5 bases from J, the junction contained 6 bases not matched to a gene. This CDR3 has 14 residues. The sample comes from a study of T cell repertoires in cytomegalovirus infection. Study-level background: An indication of both CMV infection and matching HLA type came from public TCR beta signatures. Study-wide results and limits: CMV carriers with the relevant HLA were identified by cumulative public TCR beta family frequency.

TCRdb redid the calling of the reads with MiXCR, one entry per CDR3 protein. The data show 310,000 or so distinct CDR3 sequences, 20% to 25% seen once. This TCR came from a human donor in good health (CMV status not recorded). Some clones in this sample may be carry-over from other donors' samples. The chain links TRBV11-2 to TRBJ1-1; TRBD1 aligns across 9 bases. The sequenced sample was cultured PBMCs, obtained from culture after CMV antigen stimulation. CDR3 bases: TGTGCCAGCAGCGTGCGGACAGGGGTTACTGAAGCTTTCTTT. This gives the protein CASSVRTGVTEAFF.